The source of this T cell receptor beta chain is a study of cytomegalovirus exposure and HLA in healthy donors. Germline-derived CDR1 and CDR2 are SGHVS and FQNEAQ. CDR3 length: 15 amino acids. V was pared by 3 bases and J by 7 bases, with 7 bases of the junction left unmatched. Using immunoSEQ multiplex PCR, the repertoire was profiled, and TCRdb retains in-frame clones only, with some absent. The data show roughly 250,000 clones, 90% seen once. The receptor was isolated from a woman aged 18-35 years in good health and CMV-seronegative. The chain links TRBV7-8 to TRBJ1-5, with 9 nucleotides matching TRBD1. Source material: PBMCs. CDR3 sequence: CASSLGQGQGQPQHF. In nucleotides, the CDR3 is TGTGCCAGCAGCTTGGGACAGGGTCAGGGCCAGCCCCAGCATTTT.